The clone carrying this T cell receptor (beta chain) has a handful of counts. Its antigen is unknown. Isolated RNA was reverse transcribed in full, so expressed TCRB transcripts were sequenced. Only in-frame clones appear in the TCRdb table, and some are missing; sequencing was by immunoSEQ multiplex PCR. The sample includes about 340,000 clones, approximately 8% seen only once; the top ten take less than 0.45%. From germline, CDR1 is MNHNY and CDR2 SVGAGI (reference sequence). This CDR3 has 14 residues. Trimming took off 8 bases at V and 6 bases at J, with 17 bases between the two ends. These data are taken from a study of beta chain features in type 1 diabetes. Study overall: Patients and healthy donors were similar in age, gender and cell yields. Broader study findings: Sampled from patients, naive, central memory and Treg TCRB repertoires appeared more similar than those sampled from healthy donors. Junctions at VDJ sites from type 1 diabetes patients had fewer insertions and more deletions.

All sorted populations exceeded 95% purity. This chain uses TRBV6-6 with TRBJ2-1, with a weak D call TRBD2 (6 bases). The sequence was obtained from a woman between 18 and 29 years old in good health. The material sequenced was central memory CD4+ T cells from blood. CDR3 bases: TGTGCCAGCCAGGACGTAATAGCGGCCAATGAGCAGTTCTTC. It is translated as CASQDVIAANEQFF.